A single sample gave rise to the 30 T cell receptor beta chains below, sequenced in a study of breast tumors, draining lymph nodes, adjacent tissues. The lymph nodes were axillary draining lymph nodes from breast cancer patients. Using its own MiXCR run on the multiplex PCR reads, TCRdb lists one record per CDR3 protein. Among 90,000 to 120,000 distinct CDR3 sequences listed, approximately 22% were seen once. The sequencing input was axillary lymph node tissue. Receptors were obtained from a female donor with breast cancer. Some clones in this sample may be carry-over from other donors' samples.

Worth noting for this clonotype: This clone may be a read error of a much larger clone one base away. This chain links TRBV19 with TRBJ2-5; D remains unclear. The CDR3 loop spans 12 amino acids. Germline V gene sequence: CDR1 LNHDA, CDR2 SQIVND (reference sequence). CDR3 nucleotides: TGTGCCAGTAAAGGGTCTCTTGAGACCCAGTGCTTC. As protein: CASKGSLETQCF.

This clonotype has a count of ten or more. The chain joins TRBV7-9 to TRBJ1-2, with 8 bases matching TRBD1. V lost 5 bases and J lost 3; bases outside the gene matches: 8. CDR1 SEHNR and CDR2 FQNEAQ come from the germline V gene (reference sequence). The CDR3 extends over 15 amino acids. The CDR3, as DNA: TGTGCCAGCAGCCAAACCGGGACAGGAGACTATGGCTACACCTTC. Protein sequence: CASSQTGTGDYGYTF.

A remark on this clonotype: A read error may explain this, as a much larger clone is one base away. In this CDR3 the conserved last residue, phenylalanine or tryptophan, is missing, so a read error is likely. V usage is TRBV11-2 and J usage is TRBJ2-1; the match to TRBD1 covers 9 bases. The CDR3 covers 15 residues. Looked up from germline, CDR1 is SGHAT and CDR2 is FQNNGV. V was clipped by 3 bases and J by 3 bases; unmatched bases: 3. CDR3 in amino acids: CASSFKGQGYNEQFL. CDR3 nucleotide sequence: TGTGCCAGCAGCTTTAAGGGACAGGGCTACAATGAGCAGTTCTTG.

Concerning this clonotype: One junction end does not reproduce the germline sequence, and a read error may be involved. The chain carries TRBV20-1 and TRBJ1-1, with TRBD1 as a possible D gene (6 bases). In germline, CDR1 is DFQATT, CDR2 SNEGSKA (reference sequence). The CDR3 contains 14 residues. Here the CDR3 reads CGARDLGAVTEAFF. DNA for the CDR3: TGCGGTGCTAGAGATCTGGGGGCGGTCACTGAAGCTTTCTTT.

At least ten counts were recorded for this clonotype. The DNA for the CDR3 is TGCGCCAGCAGTGAAACTGGAGACTATGGCTACACCTTC. It encodes CASSETGDYGYTF. The chain is built from TRBV10-2 and TRBJ1-2; D is undetermined. This CDR3 region has 13 residues. Trimming removed 3 bases at V and 3 bases at J, with 8 bases between. Germline V gives CDR1 WSHSY, CDR2 SAAADI.

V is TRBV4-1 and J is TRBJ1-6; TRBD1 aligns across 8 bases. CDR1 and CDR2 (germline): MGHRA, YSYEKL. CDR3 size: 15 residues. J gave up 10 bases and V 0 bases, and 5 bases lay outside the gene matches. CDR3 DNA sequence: TGCGCCAGCAGCCAAGACAGGGGGCAGGGATCACCCCTCCACTTT. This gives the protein CASSQDRGQGSPLHF.

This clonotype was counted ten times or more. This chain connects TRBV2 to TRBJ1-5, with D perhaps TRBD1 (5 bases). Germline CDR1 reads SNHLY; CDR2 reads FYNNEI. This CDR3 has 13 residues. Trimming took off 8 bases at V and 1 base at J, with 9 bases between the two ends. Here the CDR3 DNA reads TGTGCCAGCGCCTGGACAAGCAATCAGCCCCAGCATTTT. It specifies CASAWTSNQPQHF. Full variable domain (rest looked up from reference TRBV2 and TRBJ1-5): EPEVTQTPSHQVTQMGQEVILRCVPISNHLYFYWYRQILGQKVEFLVSFYNNEISEKSEIFDDQFSVERPDGSNFTLKIRSTKLEDSAMYFCASAWTSNQPQHFGDGTRLSIL.

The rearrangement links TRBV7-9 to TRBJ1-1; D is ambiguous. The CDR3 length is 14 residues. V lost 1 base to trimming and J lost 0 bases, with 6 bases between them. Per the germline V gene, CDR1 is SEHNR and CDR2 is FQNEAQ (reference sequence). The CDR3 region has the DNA TGTGCCAGCAGCTTAGATCCCATGAACACTGAAGCTTTCTTT. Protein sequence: CASSLDPMNTEAFF. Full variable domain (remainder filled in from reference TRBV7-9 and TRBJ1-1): DTGVSQNPRHKITKRGQNVTFRCDPISEHNRLYWYRQTLGQGPEFLTYFQNEAQLEKSRLLSDRFSAERPKGSFSTLEIQRTEQGDSAMYLCASSLDPMNTEAFFGQGTRLTVV.

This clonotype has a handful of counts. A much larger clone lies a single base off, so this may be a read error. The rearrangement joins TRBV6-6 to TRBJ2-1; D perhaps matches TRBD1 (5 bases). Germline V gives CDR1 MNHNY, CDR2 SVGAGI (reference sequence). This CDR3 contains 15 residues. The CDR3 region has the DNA TGTGCCAGCAGTTACTCGCAGGGTTCCTACAATGAGCAGTCCTTC. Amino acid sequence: CASSYSQGSYNEQSF.

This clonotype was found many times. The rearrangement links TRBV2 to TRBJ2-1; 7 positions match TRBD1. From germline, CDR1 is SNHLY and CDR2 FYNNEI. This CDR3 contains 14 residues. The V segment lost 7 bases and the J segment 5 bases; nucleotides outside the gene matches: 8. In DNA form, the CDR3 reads TGTGCCAGCAAGGAACAGGGGTTTAACAATGAGCAGTTCTTC. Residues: CASKEQGFNNEQFF.

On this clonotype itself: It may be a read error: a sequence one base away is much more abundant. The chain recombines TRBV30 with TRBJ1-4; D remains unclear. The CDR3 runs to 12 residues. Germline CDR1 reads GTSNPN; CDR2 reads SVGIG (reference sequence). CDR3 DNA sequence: TGTGCCAGGAGCCCTCGTTATGAAAAACTGTTTTTT. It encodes CARSPRYEKLFF.

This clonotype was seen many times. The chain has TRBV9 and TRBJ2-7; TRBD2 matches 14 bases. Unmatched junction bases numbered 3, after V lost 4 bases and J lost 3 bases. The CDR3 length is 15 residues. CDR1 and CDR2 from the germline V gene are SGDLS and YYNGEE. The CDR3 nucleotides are TGTGCCAGCAGCAAGACTAGCGGGGGGGACTACGAGCAGTACTTC. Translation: CASSKTSGGDYEQYF.

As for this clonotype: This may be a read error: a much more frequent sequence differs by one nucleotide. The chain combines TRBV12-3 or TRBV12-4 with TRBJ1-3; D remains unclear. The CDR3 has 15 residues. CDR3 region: CASSFTLGSGSTIYF. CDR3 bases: TGTGCCAGCAGTTTTACACTGGGTTCTGGAAGCACCATATATTTT.

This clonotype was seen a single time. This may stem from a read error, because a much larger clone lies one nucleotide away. The CDR3 reads CASSLQGQGARGYTF. CDR3 bases: TGTGCCAGCAGTCTCCAGGGACAGGGGGCGCGGGGCTACACCTTC. This chain links TRBV27 with TRBJ1-2; 12 nucleotides agree with TRBD1. The V and J ends lost 5 bases and 8 bases, in that order; junction bases with no gene match: 9. Germline-derived CDR1 and CDR2 are MNHEY and SMNVEV (reference sequence). The CDR3 contains 15 residues.

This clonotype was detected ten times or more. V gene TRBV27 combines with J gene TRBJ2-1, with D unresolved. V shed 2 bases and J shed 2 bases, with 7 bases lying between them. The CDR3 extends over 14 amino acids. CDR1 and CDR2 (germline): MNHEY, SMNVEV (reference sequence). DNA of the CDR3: TGTGCCAGCAGTTTAACCTCGACCTACAATGAGCAGTTCTTC. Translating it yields CASSLTSTYNEQFF.

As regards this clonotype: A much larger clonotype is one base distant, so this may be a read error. The CDR3, as DNA: TGTGCCGGCAGTACCGACAGAGGCAATCAGCCCCAGCATTTT. Translation gives CAGSTDRGNQPQHF. V gene TRBV6-6 combines with J gene TRBJ1-5; the D gene is possibly TRBD1 (5 bases). CDR1 and CDR2 (germline): MNHNY, SVGAGI (reference sequence). The CDR3 is 14 residues long.

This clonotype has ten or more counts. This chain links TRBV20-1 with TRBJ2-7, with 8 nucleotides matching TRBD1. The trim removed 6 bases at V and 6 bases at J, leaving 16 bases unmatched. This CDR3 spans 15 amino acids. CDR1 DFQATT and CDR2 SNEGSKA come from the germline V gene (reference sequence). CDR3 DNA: TGCAGTGCAGACTCAACCGGGACAGGTCTGCTCGAGCAGTACTTC. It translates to CSADSTGTGLLEQYF.

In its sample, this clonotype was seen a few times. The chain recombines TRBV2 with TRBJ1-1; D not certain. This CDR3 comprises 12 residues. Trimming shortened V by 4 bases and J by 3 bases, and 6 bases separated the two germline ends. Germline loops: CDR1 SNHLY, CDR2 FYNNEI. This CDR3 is CASSGQYTEAFF. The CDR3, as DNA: TGTGCCAGCAGTGGACAATACACTGAAGCTTTCTTT.

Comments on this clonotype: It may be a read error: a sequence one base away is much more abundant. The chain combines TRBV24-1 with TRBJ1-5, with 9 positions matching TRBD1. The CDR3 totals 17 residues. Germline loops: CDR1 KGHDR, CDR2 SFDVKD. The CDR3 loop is CATSDTPGTGINQLQHF. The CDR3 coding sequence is TGTGCCACCAGTGATACCCCTGGGACAGGGATTAATCAGCTCCAGCATTTT.

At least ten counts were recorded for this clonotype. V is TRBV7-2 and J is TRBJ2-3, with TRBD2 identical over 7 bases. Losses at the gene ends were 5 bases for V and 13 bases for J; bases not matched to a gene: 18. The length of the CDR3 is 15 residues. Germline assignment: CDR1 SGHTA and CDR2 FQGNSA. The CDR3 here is CASSLGTLVGGEEYF. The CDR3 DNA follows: TGTGCCAGCAGCCTAGGGACTCTAGTGGGGGGGGAAGAGTATTTT.

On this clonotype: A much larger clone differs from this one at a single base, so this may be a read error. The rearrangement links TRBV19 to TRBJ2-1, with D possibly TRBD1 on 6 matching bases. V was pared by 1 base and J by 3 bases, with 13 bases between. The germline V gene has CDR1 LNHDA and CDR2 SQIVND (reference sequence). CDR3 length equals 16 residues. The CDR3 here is CASSIGTGTSYNEQFF. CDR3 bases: TGTGCCAGTAGTATAGGGACCGGGACAAGCTACAATGAGCAGTTCTTC.

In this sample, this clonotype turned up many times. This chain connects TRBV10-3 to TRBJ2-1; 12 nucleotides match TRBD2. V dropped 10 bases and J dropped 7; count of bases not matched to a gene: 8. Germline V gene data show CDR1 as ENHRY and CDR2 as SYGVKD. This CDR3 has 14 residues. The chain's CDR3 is CATSGTSGWNEQFF. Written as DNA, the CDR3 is TGTGCCACTTCCGGGACTAGCGGGTGGAATGAGCAGTTCTTC.

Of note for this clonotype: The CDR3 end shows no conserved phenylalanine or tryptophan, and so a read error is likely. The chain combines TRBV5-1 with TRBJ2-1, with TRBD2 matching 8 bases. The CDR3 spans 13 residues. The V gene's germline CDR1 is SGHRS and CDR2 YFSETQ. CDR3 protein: CTSSGSSYNEQFS. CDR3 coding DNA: TGCACCAGCAGCGGGAGCTCCTACAATGAGCAGTTCTCC.

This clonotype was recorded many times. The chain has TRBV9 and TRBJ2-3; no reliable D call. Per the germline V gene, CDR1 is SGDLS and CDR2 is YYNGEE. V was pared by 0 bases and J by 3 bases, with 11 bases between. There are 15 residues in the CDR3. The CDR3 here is CASSVAPANTDTQYF. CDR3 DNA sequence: TGTGCCAGCAGCGTAGCTCCAGCCAATACAGATACGCAGTATTTT. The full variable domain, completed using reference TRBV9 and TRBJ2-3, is DSGVTQTPKHLITATGQRVTLRCSPRSGDLSVYWYQQSLDQGLQFLIQYYNGEERAKGNILERFSAQQFPDLHSELNLSSLELGDSALYFCASSVAPANTDTQYFGPGTRLTVL.

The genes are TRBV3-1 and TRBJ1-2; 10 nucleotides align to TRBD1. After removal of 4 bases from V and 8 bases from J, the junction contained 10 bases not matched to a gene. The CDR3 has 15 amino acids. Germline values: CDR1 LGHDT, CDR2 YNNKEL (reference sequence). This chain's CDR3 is CASSPFGQGVEGYTF. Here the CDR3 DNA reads TGTGCCAGCAGCCCTTTTGGACAGGGGGTTGAGGGCTACACCTTC.

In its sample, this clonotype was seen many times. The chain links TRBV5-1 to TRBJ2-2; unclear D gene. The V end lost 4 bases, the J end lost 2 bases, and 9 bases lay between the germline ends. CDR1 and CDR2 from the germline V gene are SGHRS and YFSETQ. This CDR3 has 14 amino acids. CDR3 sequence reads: CASSDPPNTGELFF. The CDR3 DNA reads TGCGCCAGCAGCGATCCACCAAACACCGGGGAGCTGTTTTTT. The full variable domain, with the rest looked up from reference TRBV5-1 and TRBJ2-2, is KAGVTQTPRYLIKTRGQQVTLSCSPISGHRSVSWYQQTPGQGLQFLFEYFSETQRNKGNFPGRFSGRQFSNSRSEMNVSTLELGDSALYLCASSDPPNTGELFFGEGSRLTVL.

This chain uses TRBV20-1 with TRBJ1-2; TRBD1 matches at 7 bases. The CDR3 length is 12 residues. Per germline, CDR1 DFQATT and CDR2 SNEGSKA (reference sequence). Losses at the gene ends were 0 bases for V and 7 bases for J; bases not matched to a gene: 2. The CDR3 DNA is TGCAGTGCTAGAGACCACAGGGGTGGCTACACCTTC. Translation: CSARDHRGGYTF.

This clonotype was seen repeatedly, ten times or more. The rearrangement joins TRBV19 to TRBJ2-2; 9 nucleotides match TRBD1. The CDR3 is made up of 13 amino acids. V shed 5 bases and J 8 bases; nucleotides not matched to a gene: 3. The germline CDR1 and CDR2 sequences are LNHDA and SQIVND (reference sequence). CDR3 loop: CASSYRGQGELFF. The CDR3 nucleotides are TGTGCCAGTAGTTACAGGGGGCAGGGGGAGCTGTTTTTT.

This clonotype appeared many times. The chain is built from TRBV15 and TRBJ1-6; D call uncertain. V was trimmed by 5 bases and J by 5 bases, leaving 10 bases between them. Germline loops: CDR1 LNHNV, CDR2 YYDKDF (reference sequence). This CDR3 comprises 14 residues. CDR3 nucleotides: TGTGCCACCAGCTCTCAGCCAAATAATTCACCCCTCCACTTT. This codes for CATSSQPNNSPLHF.

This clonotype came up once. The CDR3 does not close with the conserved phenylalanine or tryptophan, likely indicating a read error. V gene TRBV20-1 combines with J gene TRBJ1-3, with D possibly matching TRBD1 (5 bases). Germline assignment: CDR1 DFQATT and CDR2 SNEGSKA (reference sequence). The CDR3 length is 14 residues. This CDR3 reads CSAGRDSTGNAIYS. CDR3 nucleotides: TGCAGTGCCGGCAGGGATTCCACTGGAAACGCCATATATTCT.